Listed here is a single T cell receptor beta chain. As yet, its antigen is unknown. Germline CDR1 reads SGHVS; CDR2 reads FNYEAQ. V lost 0 bases to trimming and J lost 3 bases, with 6 bases between them. This CDR3 spans 13 amino acids. The sample belongs to a study of CD8 T cells in ankylosing spondylitis. Points from the study as a whole: Disease-linked clones reportedly concentrated significantly in matched ankylosing spondylitis synovial fluid. The authors found the disease-linked clones to be CD8+ and relatively rare in peripheral blood. What appeared characteristic of ankylosing spondylitis blood was a TCR beta motif of under 10 highly homologous variants.

Making the TCR beta libraries involved quantitative 5'-RACE with molecular barcodes. One entry per CDR3 protein results from TCRdb running MiXCR on the 5' RACE reads. The table has over 600,000 distinct CDR3 sequences, roughly 20% seen once. V is TRBV7-6 and J is TRBJ2-7; no reliable D call. The sample consisted of blood, either unsorted or a sorted T cell fraction (not recorded which). The TCR was taken from a male donor with ankylosing spondylitis. DNA for the CDR3: TGTGCCAGCAGCTTAGCGCAATACTACGAGCAGTACTTC. Translation: CASSLAQYYEQYF.